These 22 T cell receptor beta chains originate from one sample sequenced in a study of Tregs in tolerant kidney transplant recipients. Assay: immunoSEQ multiplex PCR; the TCRdb copy retains only in-frame clones and omits some. Of fewer than 80,000 clones listed, 98% are singletons. Sequencing used CD4+ T cells from blood, obtained before the transplant. The receptors shown here come from a human donor who received a combined kidney and bone marrow transplant.

The chain uses TRBV18 and TRBJ2-3; 9 bases are a match to TRBD1. The J segment lost 11 bases and the V segment lost 6 bases, leaving 18 bases of the junction unmatched. CDR1 and CDR2 (germline): KGHSH, LQKENI. There are 16 residues in the CDR3. The CDR3 spells CASSPTPGQGDLWQYF. The CDR3 DNA sequence: TGTGCCAGCTCGCCTACACCGGGACAGGGCGACCTTTGGCAGTATTTT.

The CDR3 coding sequence is TGCGCCAGCAGCCAAGATACGACAGTTATTCAGTACTTC. Residues: CASSQDTTVIQYF. J is TRBJ2-4 and V is TRBV4-3; weak D call: TRBD1 (5 bases). V lost 0 bases to trimming and J lost 10 bases, with 10 bases between them. CDR3 length: 13 amino acids. Germline V CDR1 and CDR2: LGHNA, YSLEER.

The rearrangement uses TRBV7-6 and TRBJ1-1; maybe TRBD1 (5 bases). V lost 5 bases and J 0 bases, leaving 10 bases between the germline ends. This CDR3 has 14 residues. The germline V gene encodes CDR1 SGHVS and CDR2 FNYEAQ. The DNA for the CDR3 is TGTGCCAGCAGCCAACCGACAGTGAACACTGAAGCTTTCTTT. Residues: CASSQPTVNTEAFF. Combining the CDR3 with reference TRBV7-6 and TRBJ1-1 gives the whole variable domain GAGVSQSPRYKVTKRGQDVALRCDPISGHVSLYWYRQALGQGPEFLTYFNYEAQQDKSGLPNDRFSAERPEGSISTLTIQRTEQRDSAMYRCASSQPTVNTEAFFGQGTRLTVV.

The V and J genes are TRBV7-2 and TRBJ1-1; D uncertain. The germline gives CDR1 SGHTA, CDR2 FQGNSA. This CDR3 comprises 15 residues. Between the trimmed V and J ends, which lost 5 bases and 3 bases, there was a span of 16 bases. Here the CDR3 DNA reads TGTGCCAGCAGCCAACGGAGTATGAGGGACACTGAAGCTTTCTTT. Protein: CASSQRSMRDTEAFF.

The chain is built from TRBV28 and TRBJ2-7; D may be TRBD1 (5 bases). The germline V and J ends were trimmed by 5 bases and 0 bases, with 8 bases remaining between them. The V gene's germline CDR1 is MDHEN and CDR2 SYDVKM. The length of the CDR3 is 13 residues. CDR3 DNA sequence: TGTGCCAGCAGTATCGGACACTCCTACGAGCAGTACTTC. Translated, it gives CASSIGHSYEQYF.

J is TRBJ1-6 and V is TRBV28; 7 bases are a match to TRBD1. The CDR3 has 15 residues. J lost 5 bases, V lost 6 bases, and 7 bases had no gene match. The germline V gene has CDR1 MDHEN and CDR2 SYDVKM. The CDR3 DNA sequence: TGTGCCAGCAGATCCGGACAGGTTAATAATTCACCCCTCCACTTT. This codes for CASRSGQVNNSPLHF.

V usage is TRBV11-2 and J usage is TRBJ1-1; TRBD1 is a possible D gene (5 bases). Germline V CDR1 and CDR2: SGHAT, FQNNGV. The CDR3 runs 13 residues. V was clipped by 3 bases and J by 1 base, with 6 bases between them. The CDR3 coding sequence is TGTGCCAGCAGCTTCGGGGGGAACACTGAAGCTTTCTTT. Its protein product is CASSFGGNTEAFF. Looking up the rest from reference TRBV11-2 and TRBJ1-1 gives the full variable domain: EAGVAQSPRYKIIEKRQSVAFWCNPISGHATLYWYQQILGQGPKLLIQFQNNGVVDDSQLPKDRFSAERLKGVDSTLKIQPAKLEDSAVYLCASSFGGNTEAFFGQGTRLTVV.

The chain joins TRBV6-4 to TRBJ2-5; weak D call: TRBD1 (5 bases). Germline-derived CDR1 and CDR2 are MRHNA and SNTAGT. Between the trimmed V and J ends, which lost 4 bases and 0 bases, there was a span of 6 bases. This CDR3 is 13 amino acids long. The CDR3 here is CASSAGYQETQYF. Written as DNA, the CDR3 is TGTGCCAGCAGTGCAGGGTACCAAGAGACCCAGTACTTC.

V is TRBV29-1 and J is TRBJ1-2; D is perhaps TRBD1 (5 bases). V was trimmed by 5 bases and J by 2 bases, leaving 9 bases between them. The CDR3 totals 12 residues. Looked up from germline, CDR1 is SQVTM and CDR2 is ANQGSEA. The CDR3 protein is CSVLQVNYGYTF. CDR3 bases: TGCAGCGTTTTACAGGTCAACTATGGCTACACCTTC.

This chain uses TRBV25-1 with TRBJ1-1; D call uncertain. The V and J ends lost 1 base and 2 bases respectively, with 11 bases between them. Germline V gene lookup returns CDR1 MGHDK and CDR2 SYGVNS. The CDR3 is 15 amino acids. This CDR3 is CASSEWERANTEAFF. CDR3 bases: TGTGCCAGCAGTGAATGGGAGAGGGCCAACACTGAAGCTTTCTTT.

V is TRBV14 and J is TRBJ2-3; D might be TRBD1 (6 bases). The CDR3 runs 16 residues. V was cut by 1 base and J by 0 bases, with 11 bases left in between. Germline V CDR1 and CDR2: SGHDN, FVKESK. Here the CDR3 reads CASSQARDRSTDTQYF. CDR3 nucleotide sequence: TGTGCCAGCAGCCAAGCGCGCGACAGGAGCACAGATACGCAGTATTTT.

In DNA, the CDR3 is TGTGCCACCAGCAGAGGGGCCCCCTGGCCCCAGCATTTT. It specifies CATSRGAPWPQHF. J is TRBJ1-5 and V is TRBV15; D uncertain. V lost 1 base and J lost 9, with 10 bases in between. This CDR3 comprises 13 residues. From germline, CDR1 is LNHNV and CDR2 YYDKDF (reference sequence). The entire variable domain, with the rest obtained from reference TRBV15 and TRBJ1-5, is as follows: DAMVIQNPRYQVTQFGKPVTLSCSQTLNHNVMYWYQQKSSQAPKLLFHYYDKDFNNEADTPDNFQSRRPNTSFCFLDIRSPGLGDTAMYLCATSRGAPWPQHFGDGTRLSIL.

This clone appeared a single time. J is TRBJ1-3 and V is TRBV7-8; no clear D gene. Germline V gene lookup returns CDR1 SGHVS and CDR2 FQNEAQ. The ends were cut back, 3 bases at V and 0 bases at J, with 9 bases in the middle. The CDR3 is made up of 15 amino acids. The CDR3 sequence is CASSLPGNSGNTIYF. The CDR3, as DNA: TGTGCCAGCAGCTTGCCAGGCAACTCTGGAAACACCATATATTTT.

This sequence joins TRBV29-1 and TRBJ2-3, with 7 bases aligning to TRBD1. The CDR3 has 12 amino acids. Germline CDR1 SQVTM, CDR2 ANQGSEA. V gave up 5 bases and J gave up 4 bases; unmatched junction bases: 3. The CDR3 coding sequence is TGCAGCGTTACAGGGGCTGCAGATACGCAGTATTTT. This encodes CSVTGAADTQYF.

The rearrangement links TRBV7-2 to TRBJ1-5; the D gene is possibly TRBD1 (5 bases). Trimming took off 6 bases at V and 0 bases at J, with 9 bases between the two ends. The CDR3 spans 14 residues. Germline CDR1 is SGHTA and CDR2 is FQGNSA. CDR3 sequence (DNA): TGTGCCAGCAGATCAGGGTATAGCAATCAGCCCCAGCATTTT. Amino acid sequence: CASRSGYSNQPQHF.

The chain is built from TRBV7-9 and TRBJ2-6; no firm D call. The germline CDR1 and CDR2 sequences are SEHNR and FQNEAQ (reference sequence). The CDR3 runs to 16 residues. Trimming took 2 bases from V and 2 from J, leaving 10 bases between them. The CDR3 spells CASSLPGPTGANVLTF. The CDR3 bases are TGTGCCAGCAGCTTACCGGGTCCAACTGGGGCCAACGTCCTGACTTTC.

The chain recombines TRBV6-6 with TRBJ2-1; 11 nucleotides line up with TRBD2. Germline lookup yields CDR1 MNHNY and CDR2 SVGAGI (reference sequence). The CDR3 is made up of 15 amino acids. V gave up 4 bases and J gave up 4 bases; unmatched junction bases: 3. The CDR3 nucleotides read TGTGCCAGCAGTTTCACTAGCGGGGGTTACAATGAGCAGTTCTTC. This encodes CASSFTSGGYNEQFF.

Here the CDR3 DNA reads TGTGCCAGCAGCCCTTGGACAGGGGTGGGTCACGAGCAGTACTTC. Its translation is CASSPWTGVGHEQYF. This chain uses TRBV7-9 with TRBJ2-7, with 9 nucleotides matching TRBD1. The germline gives CDR1 SEHNR, CDR2 FQNEAQ (reference sequence). This CDR3 spans 15 amino acids. The V segment lost 5 bases and the J segment 5 bases; nucleotides outside the gene matches: 10.

The chain employs TRBV6-1 and TRBJ1-1, with a possible D match to TRBD1 (6 bases). The CDR3 totals 12 residues. Germline CDR1 and CDR2: MNHNS and SASEGT. The ends were cut back, 2 bases at V and 9 bases at J, with 10 bases in the middle. The CDR3 sequence is CASSERTDQAFF. The CDR3 DNA is TGTGCCAGCAGTGAAAGGACAGACCAAGCTTTCTTT.

The V gene is TRBV7-2, the J gene TRBJ1-3; TRBD1 matches at 11 bases. Germline-derived CDR1 and CDR2 are SGHTA and FQGNSA. The V segment lost 4 bases and the J segment 8 bases; nucleotides outside the gene matches: 4. The CDR3 sequence is 14 residues long. The CDR3 DNA sequence: TGTGCCAGCAGCTCCGGGACAGGGGGGTACACCATATATTTT. Its protein product is CASSSGTGGYTIYF.

J is TRBJ2-1 and V is TRBV10-3; 8 bases match TRBD2. Germline-derived CDR1 and CDR2 are ENHRY and SYGVKD. V lost 0 bases, J lost 3 bases, and 16 bases stayed unmatched. The CDR3 is 20 amino acids. This CDR3 is CAISESRAGAPPGGYNEQFF. For the CDR3, the DNA is TGTGCCATCAGTGAGTCAAGAGCGGGGGCCCCGCCGGGAGGCTACAATGAGCAGTTCTTC.

This sequence joins TRBV11-2 and TRBJ2-7; tentative D call: TRBD2 (5 bases). CDR1 and CDR2 from the germline V gene are SGHAT and FQNNGV. This CDR3 region has 17 residues. V lost 5 bases, J lost 5 bases, and 25 bases lay in between. The CDR3 here is CASSLGRWEREQDEQYF. The CDR3 DNA follows: TGTGCCAGCAGCCTAGGACGCTGGGAGAGAGAGCAGGACGAGCAGTACTTC.